What follows describes a single T cell receptor beta chain. TCRdb's table, derived via immunoSEQ multiplex PCR, lists solely in-frame clones and lacks some. Among more than 35,000 clones listed, around nine tenths were seen once. This sample is part of a study of T cell changes during pregnancy in multiple sclerosis. The CDR3 consists of 14 residues. Germline V gene lookup returns CDR1 GTSNPN and CDR2 SVGIG (reference sequence). V was cut by 3 bases and J by 9 bases, with 17 bases left in between. The sample in question was CD4+ T cells from peripheral blood mononuclear cells, obtained in the third trimester of pregnancy. V usage is TRBV30 and J usage is TRBJ2-2; TRBD1 might be the D (5 bases). The sequence came from a female donor in good health, enrolled as a control in a pregnancy study. In nucleotides, the CDR3 is TGTGCCTGGAGCATGGGGCCCCCTCTGAGGGAGCTGTTTTTT. Its protein product is CAWSMGPPLRELFF. Full variable domain (missing parts from reference TRBV30 and TRBJ2-2): SQTIHQWPATLVQPVGSPLSLECTVEGTSNPNLYWYRQAAGRGLQLLFYSVGIGQISSEVPQNLSASRPQDRQFILSSKKLLLSDSGFYLCAWSMGPPLRELFFGEGSRLTVL.